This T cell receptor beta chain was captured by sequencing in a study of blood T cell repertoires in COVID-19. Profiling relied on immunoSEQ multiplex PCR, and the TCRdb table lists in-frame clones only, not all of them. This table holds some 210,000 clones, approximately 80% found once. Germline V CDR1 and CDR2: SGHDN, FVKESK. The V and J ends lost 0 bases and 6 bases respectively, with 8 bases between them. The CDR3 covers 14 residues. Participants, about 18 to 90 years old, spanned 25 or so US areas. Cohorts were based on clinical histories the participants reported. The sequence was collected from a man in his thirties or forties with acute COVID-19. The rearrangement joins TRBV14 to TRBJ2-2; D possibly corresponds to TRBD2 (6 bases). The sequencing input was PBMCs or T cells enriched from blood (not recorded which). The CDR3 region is CASSQDRRAGELFF. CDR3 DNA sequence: TGTGCCAGCAGCCAAGATCGGAGGGCCGGGGAGCTGTTTTTT.